The 13 T cell receptor beta chains listed next were all sequenced from one sample in a study of CD8 T cells in Susac syndrome. cDNA came from roughly 0.5 to 1 ug RNA primed by random hexamers. One entry per CDR3 protein, called by TCRdb with MiXCR from the immunoSEQ multiplex PCR reads. The sample has some 150,000 distinct CDR3 sequences, approximately 93% seen once. Sequenced sample: CD4+ T cells from PBMCs. Receptor source: a human donor in good health.

DNA of the CDR3: TGCAGTGCTACGGGACTAGCGGGTAGCCCAGATACGCAGTATTTT. Amino acid sequence: CSATGLAGSPDTQYF. This chain joins TRBV20-1 and TRBJ2-3, with TRBD2 identical over 12 bases. The germline CDR1 and CDR2 sequences are DFQATT and SNEGSKA (reference sequence). The V and J ends lost 4 bases and 4 bases, in that order; junction bases with no gene match: 6. CDR3 length: 15 amino acids.

The CDR3 spells CASSRDRAVGYTF. CDR3 DNA: TGTGCCAGCAGCCGGGACAGGGCAGTTGGCTACACCTTC. The genes are TRBV3-1 and TRBJ1-2, with TRBD1 identical over 9 bases. The CDR3 totals 13 residues. The junction had 4 bases not matched to a gene; V was cut back by 4 bases and J by 7 bases. Looked up from germline, CDR1 is LGHDT and CDR2 is YNNKEL (reference sequence).

The chain recombines TRBV12-5 with TRBJ1-5; D unclear. Trimming took 5 bases from V and 10 from J, leaving 6 bases between them. The CDR3 contains 10 residues. The germline CDR1 and CDR2 sequences are LGHNT and FRNRAP. CDR3 region: CASGTGPQHF. The CDR3 DNA is TGTGCTAGTGGTACTGGTCCCCAGCATTTT.

The chain employs TRBV25-1 and TRBJ2-1; perhaps TRBD2 as D (6 bases). Germline V gives CDR1 MGHDK, CDR2 SYGVNS. The germline V and J ends were trimmed by 10 bases and 8 bases, with 18 bases remaining between them. The CDR3 is made up of 13 amino acids. CDR3 sequence: CATNSRERHEQFF. CDR3 DNA sequence: TGTGCCACCAATTCCCGGGAGCGCCATGAGCAGTTCTTC.

The rearrangement uses TRBV23-1 and TRBJ1-1; 9 bases agree with TRBD1. TRBV23-1 is sorted into the ORF group, with uncertain function. V trimming: 6 bases; J trimming: 3 bases; junction bases outside the gene matches: 5. CDR3 length: 14 residues. This CDR3 reads CASSSGQGYTEAFF. CDR3 DNA: TGCGCCAGCAGCTCCGGACAGGGGTACACTGAAGCTTTCTTT.

This clonotype came up once. This rearrangement joins TRBV4-1 to TRBJ1-1; 7 bases line up with TRBD1. The V gene end was trimmed by 3 bases and the J gene end by 0 bases; junction bases not matched to a gene: 4. CDR3 length: 15 amino acids. Germline lookup yields CDR1 MGHRA and CDR2 YSYEKL. The CDR3 DNA follows: TGCGCCAGCAGCCACCCGGGACAGCTGAACACTGAAGCTTTCTTT. As protein: CASSHPGQLNTEAFF.

This chain links TRBV20-1 with TRBJ2-7; TRBD1 or TRBD2 may be the D gene (5 bases each). Germline V gene data show CDR1 as DFQATT and CDR2 as SNEGSKA (reference sequence). Trimming stripped 6 bases from V and 7 bases from J, with 19 bases between. This CDR3 comprises 13 residues. CDR3 amino acids: CSAERGRRSEQYF. The DNA of the CDR3 is TGCAGTGCAGAAAGGGGACGCCGCTCTGAGCAGTACTTC.

The chain employs TRBV28 and TRBJ2-7, with D perhaps TRBD1 (5 bases). The length of the CDR3 is 14 residues. V was cut by 6 bases and J by 3 bases, with 15 bases left in between. The germline CDR1 and CDR2 sequences are MDHEN and SYDVKM. The CDR3 DNA reads as TGTGCCAGCAGAGACAGCCGCTCCCTCTACGAGCAGTACTTC. Its translation is CASRDSRSLYEQYF.

The J gene is TRBJ1-1, the V gene TRBV5-1, with D unclear. The V end was cut by 0 bases, the J end by 0 bases, with 9 bases between. Germline V gives CDR1 SGHRS, CDR2 YFSETQ. The CDR3 is made up of 15 amino acids. CDR3 in DNA: TGCGCCAGCAGCTTGGATAAGGGTGTGAACACTGAAGCTTTCTTT. Protein sequence: CASSLDKGVNTEAFF.

The table lists this clonotype with a count of one. The CDR3 sequence is CASSLGRLAGGPLQDEQYF. CDR3 DNA: TGTGCCAGCAGCTTAGGGAGGCTAGCGGGAGGGCCGCTACAAGACGAGCAGTACTTC. The genes are TRBV7-8 and TRBJ2-7, with TRBD2 identical over 12 bases. After removal of 1 base from V and 5 bases from J, the junction contained 15 bases not matched to a gene. Per germline, CDR1 SGHVS and CDR2 FQNEAQ. The CDR3 sequence is 19 residues long.

The rearrangement joins TRBV6-5 to TRBJ1-1; D is perhaps TRBD1 (6 bases). V lost 2 bases and J 4 bases, leaving 8 bases between the germline ends. Germline values: CDR1 MNHEY, CDR2 SVGAGI. This CDR3 is 13 amino acids long. The chain's CDR3 is CASSYRTATEAFF. The DNA for the CDR3 is TGTGCCAGCAGTTACAGGACAGCCACTGAAGCTTTCTTT.

This chain connects TRBV5-1 to TRBJ1-2, with D possibly TRBD1 on 5 matching bases. The germline gives CDR1 SGHRS, CDR2 YFSETQ. The CDR3 contains 13 residues. The V end was cut by 3 bases, the J end by 8 bases, with 14 bases between. CDR3 nucleotide sequence: TGCGCCAGCAGCTCGGGGGGATCGGACGGCTACACCTTC. Translated, it gives CASSSGGSDGYTF.

This chain uses TRBV12-3 or TRBV12-4 with TRBJ2-7, with TRBD1 matching over 11 bases. The ends lost 5 bases at V and 5 bases at J; junction bases unmatched: 14. This CDR3 is built from 17 residues. Here the CDR3 DNA reads TGTGCCAGCAGTAGTGAATCCGGGACAGGGGGTTTGAACGAGCAGTACTTC. Translating gives CASSSESGTGGLNEQYF.